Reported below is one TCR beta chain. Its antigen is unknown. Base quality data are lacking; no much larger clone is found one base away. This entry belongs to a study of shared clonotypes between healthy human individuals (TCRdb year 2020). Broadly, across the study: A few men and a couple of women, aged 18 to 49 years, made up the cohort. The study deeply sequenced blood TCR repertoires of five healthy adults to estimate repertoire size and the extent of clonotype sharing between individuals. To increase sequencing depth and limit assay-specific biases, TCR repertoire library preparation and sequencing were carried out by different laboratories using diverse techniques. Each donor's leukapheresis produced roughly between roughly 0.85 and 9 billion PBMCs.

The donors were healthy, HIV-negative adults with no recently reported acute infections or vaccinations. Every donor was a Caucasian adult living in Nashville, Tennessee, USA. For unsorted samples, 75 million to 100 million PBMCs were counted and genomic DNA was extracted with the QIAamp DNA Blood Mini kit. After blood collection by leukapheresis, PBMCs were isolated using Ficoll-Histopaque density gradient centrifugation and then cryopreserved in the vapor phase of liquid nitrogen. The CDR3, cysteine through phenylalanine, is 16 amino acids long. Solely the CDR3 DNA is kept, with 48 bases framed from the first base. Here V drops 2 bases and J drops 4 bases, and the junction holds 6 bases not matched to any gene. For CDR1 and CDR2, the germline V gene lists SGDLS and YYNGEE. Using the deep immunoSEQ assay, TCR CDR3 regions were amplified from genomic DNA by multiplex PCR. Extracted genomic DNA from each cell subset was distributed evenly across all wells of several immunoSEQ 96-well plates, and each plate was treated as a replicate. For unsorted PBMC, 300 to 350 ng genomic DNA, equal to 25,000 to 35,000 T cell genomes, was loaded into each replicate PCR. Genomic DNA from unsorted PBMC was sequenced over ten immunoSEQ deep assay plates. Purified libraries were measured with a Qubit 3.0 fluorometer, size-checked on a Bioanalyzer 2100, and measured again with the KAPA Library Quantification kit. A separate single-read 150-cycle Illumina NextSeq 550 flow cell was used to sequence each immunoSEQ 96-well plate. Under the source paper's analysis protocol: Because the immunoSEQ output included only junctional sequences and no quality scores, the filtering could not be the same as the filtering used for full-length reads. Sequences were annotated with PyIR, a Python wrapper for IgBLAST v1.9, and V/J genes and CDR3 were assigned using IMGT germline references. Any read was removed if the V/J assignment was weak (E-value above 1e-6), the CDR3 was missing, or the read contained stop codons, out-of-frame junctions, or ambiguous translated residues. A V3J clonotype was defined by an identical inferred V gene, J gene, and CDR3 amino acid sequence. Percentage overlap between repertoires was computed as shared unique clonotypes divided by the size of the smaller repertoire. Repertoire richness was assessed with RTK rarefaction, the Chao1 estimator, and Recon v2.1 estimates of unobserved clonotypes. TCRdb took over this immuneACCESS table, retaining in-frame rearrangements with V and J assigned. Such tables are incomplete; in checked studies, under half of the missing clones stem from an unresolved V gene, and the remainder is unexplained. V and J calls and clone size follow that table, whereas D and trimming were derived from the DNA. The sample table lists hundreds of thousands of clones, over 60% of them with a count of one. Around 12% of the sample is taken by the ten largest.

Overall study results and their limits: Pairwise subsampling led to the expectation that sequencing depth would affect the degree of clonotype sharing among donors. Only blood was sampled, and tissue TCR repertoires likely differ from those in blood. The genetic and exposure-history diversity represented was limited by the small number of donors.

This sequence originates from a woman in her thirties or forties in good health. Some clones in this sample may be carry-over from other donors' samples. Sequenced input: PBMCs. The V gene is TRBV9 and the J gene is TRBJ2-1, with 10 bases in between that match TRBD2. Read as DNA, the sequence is TGTGCCAGCAGCGTCACAGGAGCGGGAGGGTACAATGAGCAGTTCTTC. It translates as CASSVTGAGGYNEQFF.